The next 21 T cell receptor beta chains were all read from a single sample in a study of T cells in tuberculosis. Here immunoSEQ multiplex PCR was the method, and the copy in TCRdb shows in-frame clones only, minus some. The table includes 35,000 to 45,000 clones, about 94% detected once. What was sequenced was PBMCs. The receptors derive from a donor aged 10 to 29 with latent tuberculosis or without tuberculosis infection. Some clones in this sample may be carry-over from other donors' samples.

The CDR3 nucleotides are TGTGCCAGCAGACAAGGACTAGCGGTAATCTACAATGAGCAGTTCTTC. Its translation: CASRQGLAVIYNEQFF. The chain has TRBV28 and TRBJ2-1; TRBD2 aligns across 10 bases. Trimming removed 6 bases from V and 3 bases from J; junction bases left unmatched: 8. Germline V gene lookup returns CDR1 MDHEN and CDR2 SYDVKM. The CDR3 contains 16 residues. Complete variable domain (other parts from reference TRBV28 and TRBJ2-1): DVKVTQSSRYLVKRTGEKVFLECVQDMDHENMFWYRQDPGLGLRLIYFSYDVKMKEKGDIPEGYSVSREKKERFSLILESASTNQTSMYLCASRQGLAVIYNEQFFGPGTRLTVL.

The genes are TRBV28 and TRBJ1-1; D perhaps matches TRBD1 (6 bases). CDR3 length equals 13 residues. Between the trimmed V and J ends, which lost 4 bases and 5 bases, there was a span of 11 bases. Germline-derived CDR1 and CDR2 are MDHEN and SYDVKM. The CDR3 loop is CASSYTGKTEAFF. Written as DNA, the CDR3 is TGTGCCAGCAGTTACACAGGGAAGACTGAAGCTTTCTTT. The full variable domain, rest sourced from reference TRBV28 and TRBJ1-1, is DVKVTQSSRYLVKRTGEKVFLECVQDMDHENMFWYRQDPGLGLRLIYFSYDVKMKEKGDIPEGYSVSREKKERFSLILESASTNQTSMYLCASSYTGKTEAFFGQGTRLTVV.

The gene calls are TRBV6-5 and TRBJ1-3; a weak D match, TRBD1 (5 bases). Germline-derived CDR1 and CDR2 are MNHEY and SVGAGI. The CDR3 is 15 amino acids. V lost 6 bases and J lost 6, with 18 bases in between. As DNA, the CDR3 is TGTGCCAGCAGCTCCAGACAGATCGGTCTAAACACCATATATTTT. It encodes CASSSRQIGLNTIYF.

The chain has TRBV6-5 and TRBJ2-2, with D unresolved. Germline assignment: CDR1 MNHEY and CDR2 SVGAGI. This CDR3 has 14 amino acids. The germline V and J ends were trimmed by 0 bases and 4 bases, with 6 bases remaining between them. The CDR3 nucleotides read TGTGCCAGCAGTTACTCACAGTCCACCGGGGAGCTGTTTTTT. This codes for CASSYSQSTGELFF.

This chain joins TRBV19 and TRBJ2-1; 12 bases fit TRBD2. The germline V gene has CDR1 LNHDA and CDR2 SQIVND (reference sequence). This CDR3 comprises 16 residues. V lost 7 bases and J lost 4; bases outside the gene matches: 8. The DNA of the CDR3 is TGTGCCAGTACCGTGACTAGCGGGAGCGATTACAATGAGCAGTTCTTC. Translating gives CASTVTSGSDYNEQFF.

The CDR3: CASSVDPLQGINEKLFF. In DNA form, the CDR3 reads TGTGCCAGCAGCGTAGACCCTTTACAGGGGATAAATGAAAAACTGTTTTTT. This chain links TRBV9 with TRBJ1-4, with 7 bases aligning to TRBD1. The CDR3 sequence is 17 residues long. V lost 0 bases, J lost 5 bases, and 10 bases stayed unmatched. Germline V gives CDR1 SGDLS, CDR2 YYNGEE.

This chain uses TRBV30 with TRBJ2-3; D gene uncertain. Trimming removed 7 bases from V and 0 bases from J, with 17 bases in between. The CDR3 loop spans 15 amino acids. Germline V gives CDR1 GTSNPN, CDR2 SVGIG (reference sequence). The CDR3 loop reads CASPGVVGSTDTQYF. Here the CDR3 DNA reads TGTGCCTCCCCCGGAGTAGTCGGGAGCACAGATACGCAGTATTTT.

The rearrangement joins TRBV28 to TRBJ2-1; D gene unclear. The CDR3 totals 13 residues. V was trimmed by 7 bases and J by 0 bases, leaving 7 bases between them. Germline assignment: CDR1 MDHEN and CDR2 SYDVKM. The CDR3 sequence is CASKVSSYNEQFF. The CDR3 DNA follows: TGTGCCAGCAAAGTCAGCTCCTACAATGAGCAGTTCTTC.

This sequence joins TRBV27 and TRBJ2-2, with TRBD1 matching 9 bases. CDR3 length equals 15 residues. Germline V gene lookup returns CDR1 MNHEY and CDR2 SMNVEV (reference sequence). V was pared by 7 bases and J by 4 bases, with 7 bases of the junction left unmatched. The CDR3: CASTSGTGITGELFF. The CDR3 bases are TGTGCCAGCACCTCCGGGACAGGGATCACCGGGGAGCTGTTTTTT.

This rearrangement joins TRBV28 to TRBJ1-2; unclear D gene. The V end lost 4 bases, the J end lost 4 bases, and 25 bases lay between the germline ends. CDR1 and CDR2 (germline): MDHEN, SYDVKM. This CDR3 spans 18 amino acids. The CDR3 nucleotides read TGTGCCAGCAGTTCCATGACTGCCACGAAATTGAGAAGCTATGGCTACACCTTC. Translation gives CASSSMTATKLRSYGYTF.

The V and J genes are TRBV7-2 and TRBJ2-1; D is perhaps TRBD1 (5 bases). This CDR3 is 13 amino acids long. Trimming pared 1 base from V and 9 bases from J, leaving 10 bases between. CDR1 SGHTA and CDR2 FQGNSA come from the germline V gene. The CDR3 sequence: CASSLGTNTEQFF. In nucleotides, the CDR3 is TGTGCCAGCAGCTTAGGGACAAATACTGAGCAGTTCTTC.

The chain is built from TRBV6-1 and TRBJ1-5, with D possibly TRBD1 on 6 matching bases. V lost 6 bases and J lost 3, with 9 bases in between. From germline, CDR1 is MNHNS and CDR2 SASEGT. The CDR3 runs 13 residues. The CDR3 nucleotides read TGTGCCAGCAGAACAGGGTACAATCAGCCCCAGCATTTT. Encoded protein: CASRTGYNQPQHF.

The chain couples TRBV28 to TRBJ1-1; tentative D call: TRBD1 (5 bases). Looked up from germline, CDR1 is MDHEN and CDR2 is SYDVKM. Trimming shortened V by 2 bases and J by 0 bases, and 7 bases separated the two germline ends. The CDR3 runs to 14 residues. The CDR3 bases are TGTGCCAGCAGTTTAAGGGGTATGAACACTGAAGCTTTCTTT. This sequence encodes CASSLRGMNTEAFF.

CDR3 in DNA: TGTGCCAGCCGCTACAGGGTTCGGGGTAATGAAAAACTGTTTTTT. This translates into CASRYRVRGNEKLFF. The chain couples TRBV2 to TRBJ1-4; TRBD1 might be the D (6 bases). The ends were cut back, 8 bases at V and 4 bases at J, with 17 bases in the middle. CDR1 and CDR2 (germline): SNHLY, FYNNEI. The CDR3 length is 15 residues.

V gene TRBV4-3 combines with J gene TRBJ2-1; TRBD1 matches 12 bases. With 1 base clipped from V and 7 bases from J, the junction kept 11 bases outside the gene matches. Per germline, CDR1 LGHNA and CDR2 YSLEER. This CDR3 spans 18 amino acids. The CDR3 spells CASSQVLLGTGGENEQFF. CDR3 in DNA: TGCGCCAGCAGCCAAGTACTTTTAGGGACAGGGGGCGAGAATGAGCAGTTCTTC.

This chain's CDR3 is CASSLGTGSSYEQYF. The DNA for the CDR3 is TGTGCCAGCAGCCTCGGGACAGGGAGCTCCTACGAGCAGTACTTC. The chain couples TRBV7-6 to TRBJ2-7; TRBD1 aligns across 9 bases. The V segment lost 5 bases and the J segment 0 bases; nucleotides outside the gene matches: 5. The CDR3 is 15 residues long. Germline V gene lookup returns CDR1 SGHVS and CDR2 FNYEAQ.

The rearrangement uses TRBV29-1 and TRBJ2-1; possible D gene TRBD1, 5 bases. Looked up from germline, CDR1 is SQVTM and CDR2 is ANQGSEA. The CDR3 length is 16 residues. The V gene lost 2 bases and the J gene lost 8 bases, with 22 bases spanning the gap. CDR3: CSVEIWGALSSDEQFF. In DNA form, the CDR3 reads TGCAGCGTTGAAATCTGGGGCGCGTTATCATCAGATGAGCAGTTCTTC.

This CDR3 is CASSPIRGSGNTIYF. The CDR3 DNA follows: TGTGCCAGCAGCCCCATTAGGGGCTCTGGAAACACCATATATTTT. The rearrangement links TRBV11-2 to TRBJ1-3, with D perhaps matching TRBD1 (5 bases). The CDR3 has 15 amino acids. Germline values: CDR1 SGHAT, CDR2 FQNNGV. With 5 bases removed from V and 0 bases from J, the gap between germline ends came to 11 bases. The whole variable domain, remainder taken from reference TRBV11-2 and TRBJ1-3, is EAGVAQSPRYKIIEKRQSVAFWCNPISGHATLYWYQQILGQGPKLLIQFQNNGVVDDSQLPKDRFSAERLKGVDSTLKIQPAKLEDSAVYLCASSPIRGSGNTIYFGEGSWLTVV.

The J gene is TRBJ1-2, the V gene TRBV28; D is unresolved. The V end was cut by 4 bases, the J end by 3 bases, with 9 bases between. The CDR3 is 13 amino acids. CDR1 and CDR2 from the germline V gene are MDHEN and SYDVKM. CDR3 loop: CASSSGWDYGYTF. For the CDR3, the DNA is TGTGCCAGCAGTTCAGGTTGGGACTATGGCTACACCTTC.

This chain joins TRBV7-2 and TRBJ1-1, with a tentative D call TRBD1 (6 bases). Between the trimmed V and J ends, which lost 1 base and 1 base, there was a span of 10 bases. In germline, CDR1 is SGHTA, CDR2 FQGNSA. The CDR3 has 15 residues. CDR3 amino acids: CASSLVGTKNTEAFF. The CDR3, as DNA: TGTGCCAGCAGCTTAGTAGGGACAAAGAACACTGAAGCTTTCTTT.

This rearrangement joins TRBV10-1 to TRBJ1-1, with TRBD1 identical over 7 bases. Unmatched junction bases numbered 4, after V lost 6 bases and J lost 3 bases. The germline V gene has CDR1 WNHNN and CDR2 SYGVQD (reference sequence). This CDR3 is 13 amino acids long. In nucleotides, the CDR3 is TGCGCCAGCAGCTCAGACAGGGACACTGAAGCTTTCTTT. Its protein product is CASSSDRDTEAFF.